This entry describes one TCR beta chain. This clone was seen only a few times. Its cognate antigen has yet to be identified. No much larger clonotype is one base removed from it; base qualities were not supplied. The cohort consisted of 600 or so healthy bone marrow donors. All cohort members were sampled while nominally healthy, although unrecorded immune exposures were likely present. The donor tested CMV seronegative, placing the donor among the roughly 350 seronegative members of the cohort. Each donor provided a peripheral blood sample, and peripheral blood mononuclear cells were used for TCR beta sequencing. Genomic DNA extraction from the blood cell samples was performed with the Qiagen DNeasy Blood Extraction Kit. The sample is drawn from a study of cytomegalovirus exposure and HLA in healthy donors (dated by TCRdb to between 2016 and 2019). The study in broad terms: In an earlier analysis of under 600 of the donors, around 300 Gb of sequence data and 117 million unique TCR beta sequences from about 179 million T cells were reported. A later genetic analysis took genome-wide SNP genotypes for about 55% of the roughly 670 donors and used that subset as a discovery cohort. Among around 400 genotyped donors of the cohort, an average of roughly 230,000 unique TCR beta nucleotide sequences was sequenced per donor, of which 15% to 20% were non-productive. Five DR-DQ haplotypes were handled as single units for association and clustering because linkage in the cohort was strong. In addition to the first cohort of around 670 subjects, a separate validation cohort of under 150 different subjects was used. The aim of the study was to test whether cataloging public T cell receptors could identify signatures of past pathogen exposure. Donor age, sex, ethnicity and CMV serostatus were compiled together with the repertoire data. Every discovery cohort repertoire had been produced on one sequencing platform. To predict cytomegalovirus infection status, the study brought together high-throughput TCR immunosequencing, statistical association of individual TCRs with disease status, and machine learning. A later analysis re-analyzed previously published TCR beta repertoires from 666 donors and added high-resolution HLA genotyping to study TCR occurrence patterns. Rather than using new phenotypic data, the later analysis identified candidate immune exposures from TCR beta sequences and from how often those sequences occurred across donors. The genetic ancestry cluster associated with self-reported Caucasian donors included over 80% of the roughly 400 genotyped donors. An earlier analysis of approximately 640 of the donors applied high-throughput TCR beta sequencing to assess whether each TCR beta V gene segment acted as functional or pseudogenic. Class I and class II HLA loci were covered by the typing at four-digit resolution. The T cell repertoires of 666 subjects were profiled by immunosequencing and related to cytomegalovirus serostatus. Typing coverage varied by locus: roughly 629-630 donors for A, B, C, DRB1 and DQB1; under 550 for DQA1; more than 600 for DPA1; roughly 450 for DPB1. An early release covering approximately 600 HLA-typed donors comprised 250 to 350 gigabases of sequencing data and 65 million to 100 million unique TCR sequences.

General conclusions and limits of the study: The sequencing pipeline was judged likely to have produced a cluster of highly shared sequence variants as a technical artifact. A later analysis found that most CMV-associated TCR beta chains appeared HLA-restricted, with HLA associations seemingly driven largely by CMV exposure. Across donors, most TCR sequences were observed very rarely, whereas some public TCRs were present in many individuals. The authors suggested that the approach could potentially be extended to other disease states and immunological phenotypes. In a later analysis, several top co-occurrence clusters were reported to appear linked to parvovirus B19, influenza, CMV and Epstein-Barr virus. In an earlier analysis of 450 to 750 of the donors, most TCR beta V segments appeared in productive rearrangements about 90% or about 30% of the time, broadly matching IMGT annotations. Some IMGT-functional V segments, including TRBV6-2 and TRBV6-3, could not be distinguished by the 87-base-pair reads and were therefore excluded. According to a later analysis, TCR association rates differed among HLA loci, with DRB1 alleles showing the most associated TCRs and HLA-C alleles showing the fewest. A later genetic analysis reported fewer N-insertions in productive TCRs among donors in an Asian-associated ancestry cluster than the approximately 670-donor mean. For the cohort, immune exposure information was limited to CMV serostatus. A further reported finding was that TCR beta sequences accurately predicted the HLA-A and HLA-B alleles for most subjects in the first cohort. Presence/absence analyses assumed roughly uniform sequencing depth across donors, an assumption that may not hold. At a false discovery rate of 0.05, a later analysis linked about 16,000 TCR beta sequences to specific HLA alleles. Correlated functional status among segregating V segments might be attributable to linkage disequilibrium, but an unknown experimental factor could not be ruled out. In a later analysis, HLA-associated TCR beta chains were found to be more clonally expanded and to have lower generation probabilities than equally common non-associated chains. Assigning TCR associations to individual alleles was difficult when HLA alleles, especially DR and DQ, strongly co-occurred. In this cohort, only TCR beta chains were sequenced, and detectable features were limited by the absence of alpha or paired-chain data. The study listed approximately 150 TCR beta chains as associated with cytomegalovirus. Around 16 rarely observed V segments, including chromosome 9 orphons, were excluded from the earlier analysis of about 600 of the donors because counts were too low. In both the original and validation cohorts, the classifier was reported to diagnose cytomegalovirus status with high specificity and sensitivity. HLA typing was unavailable for some donors at each locus, so association tests used only the typed subset. A later genetic analysis associated a missense DCLRE1C variant with V-gene and J-gene trimming of TCR beta chains, and an independent cohort replicated the association. A few of the identified cytomegalovirus-associated TCR beta chains were confirmed in vitro to be specific for cytomegalovirus antigens.

Receptor amplification or capture employed the immunoSEQ multiplex PCR assay. The multiplex PCR relied on a mix of 60 forward primers for TCR Vbeta segments and 13 reverse primers for TCR Jbeta segments. The CDR3 region of rearranged TCR beta genes was amplified from genomic DNA with a multiplex PCR assay. The amplified TCR beta libraries were sequenced on the Illumina HiSeq System as 87-base-pair reads. Per the authors' processing: Across the roughly 670 repertoires, a later analysis counted roughly 84 million unique TCR beta chains, 8.5 million to 12 million of which were shared by at least two donors. Raw reads were error-corrected and collapsed into unique sequences by a nearest-neighbor algorithm in which closely related sequences were merged to remove PCR and sequencing errors. To assign V, D and J gene segments, CDR3 sequences were aligned to IMGT reference sequences. Each retained sequence needed at least a six-nucleotide match to both a V gene segment and a J gene segment. A rearrangement was called productive if the CDR3 had no stop codons and remained in frame with V and J, and every other rearrangement was called non-productive. Following IMGT convention, CDR3 was defined as the stretch from the second conserved V-encoded cysteine up to the conserved J-encoded phenylalanine. In an earlier analysis of 550 to 650 of the donors, sequences lacking an unambiguous match to a single V gene segment were excluded. In an earlier analysis of a few hundred of the donors, V segments were called functional above 56.7% productive rearrangements and were called segregating when the between-donor standard deviation exceeded 5%. A statistical classification framework was built to diagnose cytomegalovirus status from the catalog of TCR beta chain sequences. V and J gene assignment, in a later analysis, came from comparing TCR nucleotide sequences with IMGT/GENE-DB human TR gene sequences. Using the TCRdist pipeline, a later analysis assigned CDR3 sequences along with most-parsimonious VDJ recombination scenarios. In a later analysis, each TCR beta chain was defined by its CDR3 amino acid sequence together with its V-gene family, and reads lacking a unique V-gene family were excluded. A later analysis removed roughly 590 highly shared, low-generation-probability nucleotide sequences to deal with suspected cross-contamination and a sequencing artifact. A later analysis calculated a clonal expansion index for each public chain from normalized within-repertoire ranks of inferred template counts. Generation probabilities in a later analysis came from a VDJ recombination model fitted to out-of-frame rearrangements, and those results were checked against IGoR. A later analysis scored TCR-TCR, TCR-HLA and TCR-CMV co-occurrence with hypergeometric tests, applying a repertoire-size bias correction to TCR pairs. False discovery rates were estimated in a later analysis by permuting HLA or CMV assignments 20 times. In a later analysis, co-occurring TCRs were grouped using DBSCAN, with TCRdist sequence similarity added in when clustering inside HLA-allele-positive subsets. Repertoires with fewer than 30,000 or more than 120,000 public chains were left out of co-occurrence clustering, as were five repertoires with anomalous nucleotide sharing. TCRdb stores this immuneACCESS table with in-frame sequences only. Part of the clones is absent; in the studies checked, under half of the shortfall reflects unresolved V genes, and no reason is known for the rest. That table gives V, J and clone size, and the DNA gave D and trimming. The table for this sample lists about 150,000 clones; approximately 69% of them were counted only once. The top ten hold about 2% of the sample.

The germline V gene (reference sequence) specifies MNHNY as CDR1 and SVGAGI as CDR2. Reading from cysteine to phenylalanine, the CDR3 counts 13 amino acids. The sequence is cut down to CDR3 DNA, 39 bases in frame from base 1. The V and J ends are trimmed by 2 bases and 6 bases, leaving 10 bases between them. The sample was PBMCs. The V and J genes are TRBV6-6 and TRBJ1-1; tentative D gene TRBD1, with 6 bases matching. This TCR was sampled from a man aged 25-45 years in good health and CMV-seronegative. The CDR3 is CASSYVEGAEAFF. The sequence in DNA is TGTGCCAGCAGTTACGTTGAGGGGGCTGAAGCTTTCTTT.